Detailed here is one T cell receptor beta chain. The data derive from a study of blood T cell repertoires in COVID-19. In the source study's methods: The assay estimated nucleated cells by amplifying reference gene primers. Generated by immunoSEQ multiplex PCR, the TCRdb table keeps only in-frame clones and is missing some. For V, J and clone size, that table is used; D and trimming come from the DNA. The sample holds more than 350,000 clones, around 90% seen once. Germline assignment: CDR1 SGHNT and CDR2 YYREEE (reference sequence). V shed 4 bases, J shed 5 bases, and the junction held 8 bases outside the gene matches. CDR3 length: 15 residues.

The chain recombines TRBV5-4 with TRBJ1-1; 10 bases line up with TRBD1. Sequenced input: peripheral blood. The clonotype was recovered from a woman in her 30s with COVID-19, enrolled during active disease. CDR3 bases: TGTGCCAGCAGCCCCAGACAGGGGGCGGATACTGAAGCTTTCTTT. Translation gives CASSPRQGADTEAFF.